Listed here are 4 T cell receptor beta chains from one sample, sequenced in a study of regulatory T cells in long-lasting Graves disease. Building of the TCR beta libraries involved iRepertoire HTBI primers and Arm-PCR of CDR3 regions. TCRdb re-called the multiplex PCR reads through MiXCR, storing one row per CDR3 protein. The table records roughly 400,000 distinct CDR3 sequences, 21% of them present only once. Time point of the sample: persistent/refractory GD, antithyroid drugs over 5 years with positive TRAb. The TCR library was made from RNA that had been extracted from PBMCs in TRIzol. The sequences come from peripheral blood mononuclear cells (PBMCs), collected when the disease was refractory, from a patient treated with antithyroid drugs. Source of these receptors: a female donor with Graves disease.

This clonotype was seen repeatedly, ten times or more. The V gene is TRBV6-1, the J gene TRBJ1-1, with D hard to call. V gave up 7 bases and J gave up 3 bases, with 12 bases separating them. Per germline, CDR1 MNHNS and CDR2 SASEGT. The CDR3 totals 13 residues. The CDR3 coding sequence is TGTGCCAGCACTCCACGCACAGACACTGAAGCTTTCTTT. It yields the protein CASTPRTDTEAFF.

V and J are TRBV7-9 and TRBJ2-5, with D perhaps matching TRBD1 (7 bases). Trimming took 5 bases from V and 6 from J, leaving 16 bases between them. The CDR3 is 14 residues long. Germline V CDR1 and CDR2: SEHNR, FQNEAQ (reference sequence). The CDR3 DNA follows: TGTGCCAGCAGCAACCAGGGGGGAATGAAGACCCAGTACTTC. It specifies CASSNQGGMKTQYF.

This clonotype has at least ten counts. This chain links TRBV2 with TRBJ1-5, with a possible D match to TRBD1 (5 bases). Trimming took 7 bases from V and 11 from J, leaving 15 bases between them. The CDR3 runs 12 residues. The V gene's germline CDR1 is SNHLY and CDR2 FYNNEI. CDR3 in DNA: TGTGCCAGCACGGAGGAGGGGAAGGCCCAGCATTTT. Amino acids: CASTEEGKAQHF.

Notes on this clonotype: A read error may explain this, as a much larger clone is one base away. The chain links TRBV15 to TRBJ1-1; D remains unclear. Germline V CDR1 and CDR2: LNHNV, YYDKDF (reference sequence). This CDR3 comprises 11 residues. The V end was cut by 3 bases, the J end by 5 bases, with 4 bases between. DNA of the CDR3: TGTGCCACCAGCAGGACTACTGAAGCTTTCTTT. Amino acid sequence: CATSRTTEAFF.